These 26 T cell receptor beta chains came from one sample sequenced in a study of T cell repertoires in cytomegalovirus infection. TCRdb independently ran MiXCR on the reads; one entry per CDR3 protein. The profile shows 65,000 to 90,000 distinct CDR3 sequences, 3.5% to 4.5% of them singletons. The sequenced sample consisted of PBMCs. The receptors here all came from a human donor in good health (CMV status not recorded). Some clones in this sample may be carry-over from other donors' samples.

The CDR3 DNA reads as TGTGCGCGTCGTACTTACAGGGGCCACACCGGGGAGCTGTTTTTT. This encodes CARRTYRGHTGELFF. The gene calls are TRBV19 and TRBJ2-2; TRBD1 matches at 7 bases. This CDR3 region has 15 residues. The germline gives CDR1 LNHDA, CDR2 SQIVND (reference sequence).

Ten or more counts support this clonotype. J is TRBJ2-7 and V is TRBV5-6; 9 bases agree with TRBD1. This CDR3 is built from 15 residues. Germline CDR1 reads SGHDT; CDR2 reads YYEEEE. V was clipped by 4 bases and J by 0 bases; unmatched bases: 5. CDR3 DNA: TGTGCCAGCAGCCCCACAGGGGGCGTCTCCTACGAGCAGTACTTC. Translation: CASSPTGGVSYEQYF.

In its sample, this clonotype was seen many times. V is TRBV28 and J is TRBJ2-7; 8 bases align to TRBD2. The CDR3 sequence is 14 residues long. Germline V gives CDR1 MDHEN, CDR2 SYDVKM. V shed 6 bases, J shed 2 bases, and the junction held 6 bases outside the gene matches. The CDR3, as DNA: TGTGCCAGCAGGACACTAGCGGATACCTACGAGCAGTACTTC. This codes for CASRTLADTYEQYF.

This clonotype counts as medium-sized (0.01 to 0.1%). The chain carries TRBV7-2 and TRBJ1-2; 7 bases match TRBD1. The CDR3 sequence is 15 residues long. V was pared by 3 bases and J by 5 bases, with 9 bases of the junction left unmatched. Germline assignment: CDR1 SGHTA and CDR2 FQGNSA. CDR3 bases: TGTGCCAGCAGCTTGTTTACAGGGGCTGGATATGGCTACACCTTC. Protein product: CASSLFTGAGYGYTF. The full variable domain, rest sourced from reference TRBV7-2 and TRBJ1-2, is GAGVSQSPSNKVTEKGKDVELRCDPISGHTALYWYRQSLGQGLEFLIYFQGNSAPDKSGLPSDRFSAERTGGSVSTLTIQRTQQEDSAVYLCASSLFTGAGYGYTFGSGTRLTVV.

This clonotype was picked up many times. The chain carries TRBV20-1 and TRBJ1-2; 10 nucleotides match TRBD1. This CDR3 has 11 amino acids. Per the germline V gene, CDR1 is DFQATT and CDR2 is SNEGSKA (reference sequence). V lost 6 bases to trimming and J lost 13 bases; unmatched junction nucleotides: 8. The CDR3 coding sequence is TGCAGTGCCGGGGACAGGGGTGTAGTCACCTTC. Amino acid sequence: CSAGDRGVVTF.

This clonotype was counted many times. The chain is built from TRBV2 and TRBJ2-7; D unclear. V was trimmed by 6 bases and J by 1 base, leaving 13 bases between them. Germline V lookup: CDR1 SNHLY, CDR2 FYNNEI. CDR3 length: 14 residues. CDR3 residues: CASRSPAVSYEQYF. The CDR3 coding sequence is TGTGCCAGCAGATCACCCGCGGTTTCCTACGAGCAGTACTTC.

This clonotype is labeled as medium-sized (0.01 to 0.1%). The rearrangement links TRBV7-2 to TRBJ1-5; D call uncertain. Germline-derived CDR1 and CDR2 are SGHTA and FQGNSA. The CDR3 sequence is 19 residues long. Trimming stripped 1 base from V and 0 bases from J, with 19 bases between. CDR3 sequence (DNA): TGTGCCAGCAGCTTAGTAGGCAGTCAGAATTCCCATAGCAATCAGCCCCAGCATTTT. It yields the protein CASSLVGSQNSHSNQPQHF.

This clonotype has a count of ten or more. The V gene is TRBV6-5, the J gene TRBJ2-5; tentative D call: TRBD2 (6 bases). The V and J ends lost 2 bases and 5 bases respectively, with 18 bases between them. CDR1 MNHEY and CDR2 SVGAGI come from the germline V gene. The CDR3 is made up of 16 amino acids. Here the CDR3 DNA reads TGTGCCAGCAGTTACCACTCGGTGGGGGGTTTTGAGACCCAGTACTTC. This sequence encodes CASSYHSVGGFETQYF.

This clonotype was recorded at least ten times. The V and J genes are TRBV7-9 and TRBJ1-1; TRBD1 matches 7 bases. Unmatched junction bases numbered 4, after V lost 6 bases and J lost 6 bases. The CDR3 contains 12 residues. Germline CDR1 is SEHNR and CDR2 is FQNEAQ (reference sequence). This CDR3 is CASRPGTAEAFF. In DNA form, the CDR3 reads TGTGCCAGCAGACCCGGGACAGCTGAAGCTTTCTTT.

This clonotype was seen repeatedly, ten times or more. The rearrangement links TRBV27 to TRBJ1-1; 8 bases are shared with TRBD1. The CDR3 has 16 residues. Losses at the gene ends were 5 bases for V and 0 bases for J; bases not matched to a gene: 8. Germline CDR1 and CDR2: MNHEY and SMNVEV (reference sequence). CDR3 nucleotide sequence: TGTGCCAGCAGTAGACAGGGGACTGCAATGAACACTGAAGCTTTCTTT. Its translation: CASSRQGTAMNTEAFF.

This clonotype has a count of ten or more. This chain connects TRBV7-2 to TRBJ2-7; D ambiguous. Deletions cut 1 base from V and 4 bases from J, with 14 bases between. There are 15 residues in the CDR3. From germline, CDR1 is SGHTA and CDR2 FQGNSA. This CDR3 reads CASSLVRRQVYEQYF. The CDR3 nucleotides read TGTGCCAGCAGCTTAGTCAGGAGACAAGTATACGAGCAGTACTTC.

This clonotype was picked up many times. The genes are TRBV4-3 and TRBJ2-7, with D possibly being TRBD1 (6 bases). The germline V gene has CDR1 LGHNA and CDR2 YSLEER. The CDR3 loop spans 16 amino acids. V shed 3 bases and J shed 2 bases, with 17 bases lying between them. The CDR3 sequence is CASSQLVWTETYEQYF. For the CDR3, the DNA is TGCGCCAGCAGCCAGTTAGTCTGGACAGAAACCTACGAGCAGTACTTC.

This clonotype was detected many times. V and J are TRBV28 and TRBJ1-2, with D hard to call. The ends were cut back, 0 bases at V and 3 bases at J, with 5 bases in the middle. The CDR3 is 13 amino acids. In germline, CDR1 is MDHEN, CDR2 SYDVKM. This CDR3 is CASSLWTDYGYTF. The CDR3 DNA is TGTGCCAGCAGTTTATGGACGGACTATGGCTACACCTTC.

This clonotype has a count of ten or more. The genes are TRBV7-2 and TRBJ2-7, with 8 bases aligning to TRBD1. The CDR3 contains 12 residues. The germline gives CDR1 SGHTA, CDR2 FQGNSA. V trimming: 6 bases; J trimming: 6 bases; junction bases outside the gene matches: 4. The CDR3 region has the DNA TGTGCCAGCAGTTCCGACAGGGGCGAGCAGTACTTC. Translating gives CASSSDRGEQYF.

In its sample, this clonotype was seen many times. The chain uses TRBV30 and TRBJ2-7; tentative D call: TRBD1 (6 bases). Germline V lookup: CDR1 GTSNPN, CDR2 SVGIG (reference sequence). V shed 3 bases and J shed 2 bases, with 11 bases lying between them. This CDR3 has 13 residues. This chain's CDR3 is CAWSRGQTYEQYF. CDR3 in DNA: TGTGCCTGGAGCCGAGGACAGACCTACGAGCAGTACTTC.

The chain combines TRBV7-4 with TRBJ2-3; a weak D match, TRBD2 (5 bases). Germline V CDR1 and CDR2: SGHVT, SQSDAQ. There are 15 residues in the CDR3. Trimming took off 5 bases at V and 4 bases at J, with 16 bases between the two ends. The DNA for the CDR3 is TGTGCCAGCAGCCTAAGGAGCGGCTTAGCAGATACGCAGTATTTT. Translated, it gives CASSLRSGLADTQYF.

There are many counts of this clonotype. The chain recombines TRBV12-3 or TRBV12-4 with TRBJ1-2, with D unresolved. The V end lost 3 bases, the J end lost 8 bases, and 16 bases lay between the germline ends. CDR3 length: 14 residues. DNA for the CDR3: TGTGCCAGCAGTTTTGGCGGTCGAAAGGGAGGCTACACCTTC. Its protein product is CASSFGGRKGGYTF.

This clonotype was counted ten times or more. The V gene is TRBV7-6, the J gene TRBJ1-2, with D unclear. The ends were cut back, 5 bases at V and 6 bases at J, with 13 bases in the middle. Germline CDR1 reads SGHVS; CDR2 reads FNYEAQ. The CDR3 has 13 residues. The CDR3 DNA reads TGTGCCAGCAGCCACGAGGCGGGAAATGGCTACACCTTC. It specifies CASSHEAGNGYTF.

This clonotype was picked up many times. J is TRBJ1-6 and V is TRBV7-8; D not resolved. This CDR3 spans 13 amino acids. V was clipped by 4 bases and J by 8 bases, with 9 bases between them. The germline CDR1 and CDR2 sequences are SGHVS and FQNEAQ. The CDR3 loop reads CASSSTADSPLHF. DNA for the CDR3: TGTGCCAGCAGCTCTACAGCGGATTCACCCCTCCACTTT.

This clonotype was seen repeatedly, ten times or more. The chain uses TRBV7-6 and TRBJ1-4; D not certain. Per the germline V gene, CDR1 is SGHVS and CDR2 is FNYEAQ. V was clipped by 4 bases and J by 4 bases, with 10 bases between them. The CDR3 sequence is 14 residues long. CDR3 in amino acids: CASSSQEYNEKLFF. CDR3 sequence (DNA): TGTGCCAGCAGCTCGCAGGAATATAATGAAAAACTGTTTTTT.

This clonotype was observed many times. The V and J genes are TRBV7-2 and TRBJ2-4, with 7 positions matching TRBD1. V dropped 4 bases and J dropped 1; count of bases not matched to a gene: 1. The CDR3 runs 14 residues. Per germline, CDR1 SGHTA and CDR2 FQGNSA. CDR3: CASSWTGAKNIQYF. The CDR3 region has the DNA TGTGCCAGCAGCTGGACAGGCGCCAAAAACATTCAGTACTTC.

At least ten counts were recorded for this clonotype. The V and J genes are TRBV9 and TRBJ1-2, with 9 positions matching TRBD1. Germline loops: CDR1 SGDLS, CDR2 YYNGEE. J gave up 7 bases and V 4 bases, and 11 bases lay outside the gene matches. The CDR3 has 15 amino acids. CDR3 sequence: CASSIRTGASFGYTF. The CDR3, as DNA: TGTGCCAGCAGCATCAGGACAGGGGCTTCGTTTGGCTACACCTTC.

This clonotype has at least ten counts. The chain links TRBV12-3 or TRBV12-4 to TRBJ2-7; D remains unclear. Between the trimmed V and J ends, which lost 5 bases and 1 base, there was a span of 9 bases. This CDR3 comprises 13 residues. CDR3 in amino acids: CASSLRASYEQYF. CDR3 bases: TGTGCCAGCAGTCTCCGGGCATCCTACGAGCAGTACTTC.

This clonotype has at least ten counts. This rearrangement joins TRBV18 to TRBJ1-2, with D unclear. The CDR3 is 15 amino acids. The V end lost 2 bases, the J end lost 0 bases, and 10 bases lay between the germline ends. Germline V gene sequence: CDR1 KGHSH, CDR2 LQKENI. For the CDR3, the DNA is TGTGCCAGCTCACCAATCGGCGGATCTAACTATGGCTACACCTTC. Translating gives CASSPIGGSNYGYTF. Looking up the rest from reference TRBV18 and TRBJ1-2 gives the full variable domain: NAGVMQNPRHLVRRRGQEARLRCSPMKGHSHVYWYRQLPEEGLKFMVYLQKENIIDESGMPKERFSAEFPKEGPSILRIQQVVRGDSAAYFCASSPIGGSNYGYTFGSGTRLTVV.

This clonotype was observed at least ten times. This chain links TRBV5-4 with TRBJ2-7; no clear D gene. Trimming removed 0 bases from V and 3 bases from J, with 10 bases in between. The germline V gene encodes CDR1 SGHNT and CDR2 YYREEE (reference sequence). The CDR3 consists of 14 residues. CDR3 sequence: CASSLEVNHYEQYF. The CDR3 DNA is TGTGCCAGCAGCTTGGAGGTTAACCACTACGAGCAGTACTTC.

This clonotype was observed a handful of times. The chain recombines TRBV12-3 or TRBV12-4 with TRBJ1-2; 7 positions agree with TRBD1. Germline trimming cut 10 bases from V and 1 base from J; bases unmatched to any gene: 3. The CDR3 runs 12 residues. CDR3 coding DNA: TGTGCCACCGGGGACAGTAACTATGGCTACACCTTC. It encodes CATGDSNYGYTF.